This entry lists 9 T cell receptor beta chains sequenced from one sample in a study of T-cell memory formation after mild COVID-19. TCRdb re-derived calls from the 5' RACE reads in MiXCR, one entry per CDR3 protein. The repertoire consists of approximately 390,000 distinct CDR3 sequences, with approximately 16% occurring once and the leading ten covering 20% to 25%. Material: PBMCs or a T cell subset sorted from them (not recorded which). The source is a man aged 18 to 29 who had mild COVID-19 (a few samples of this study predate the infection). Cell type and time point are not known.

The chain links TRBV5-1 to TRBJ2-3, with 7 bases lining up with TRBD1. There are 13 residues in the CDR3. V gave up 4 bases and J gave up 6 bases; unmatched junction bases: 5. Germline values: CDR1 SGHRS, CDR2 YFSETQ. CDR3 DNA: TGCGCCAGCAGCCCTAGGGACAGCGATACGCAGTATTTT. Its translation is CASSPRDSDTQYF.

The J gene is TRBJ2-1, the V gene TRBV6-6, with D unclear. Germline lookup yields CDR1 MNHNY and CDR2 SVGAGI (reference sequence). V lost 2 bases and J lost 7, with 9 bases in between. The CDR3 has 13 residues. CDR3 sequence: CASSYPRANEQFF. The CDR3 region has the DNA TGTGCCAGCAGTTACCCCCGCGCTAATGAGCAGTTCTTC.

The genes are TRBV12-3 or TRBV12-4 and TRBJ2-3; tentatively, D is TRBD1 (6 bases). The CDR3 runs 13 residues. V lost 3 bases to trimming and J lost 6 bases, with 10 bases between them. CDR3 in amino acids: CASSFSQGDTQYF. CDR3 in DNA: TGTGCCAGCAGTTTTTCCCAGGGGGATACGCAGTATTTT.

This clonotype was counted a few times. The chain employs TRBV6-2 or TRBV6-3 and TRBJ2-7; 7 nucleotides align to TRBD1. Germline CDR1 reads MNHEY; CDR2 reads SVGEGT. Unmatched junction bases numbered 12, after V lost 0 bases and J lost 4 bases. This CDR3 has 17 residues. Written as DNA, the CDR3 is TGTGCCAGCAGTTACTCGTGGATCGTAGGACAGGAGTACGAGCAGTACTTC. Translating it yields CASSYSWIVGQEYEQYF.

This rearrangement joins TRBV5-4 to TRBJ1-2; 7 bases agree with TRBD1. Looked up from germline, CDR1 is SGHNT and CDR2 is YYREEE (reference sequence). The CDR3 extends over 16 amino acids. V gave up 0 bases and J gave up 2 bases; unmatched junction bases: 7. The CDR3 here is CASSLGPTGYNYGYTF. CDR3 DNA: TGTGCCAGCAGCTTGGGTCCGACAGGGTACAACTATGGCTACACCTTC.

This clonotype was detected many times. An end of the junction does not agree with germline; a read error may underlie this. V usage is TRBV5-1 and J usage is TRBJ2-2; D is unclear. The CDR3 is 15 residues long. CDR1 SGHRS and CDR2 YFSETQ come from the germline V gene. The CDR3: CASSLRGANTGELFF. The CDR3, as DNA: TGTGCCAGCAGCTTACGTGGGGCGAACACCGGGGAGCTGTTTTTT.

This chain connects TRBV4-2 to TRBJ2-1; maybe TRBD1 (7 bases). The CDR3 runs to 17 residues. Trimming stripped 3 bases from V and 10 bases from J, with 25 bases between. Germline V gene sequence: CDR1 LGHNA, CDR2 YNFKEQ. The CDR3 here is CASSQRGQGSTAGEQFF. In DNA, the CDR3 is TGTGCCAGCAGCCAGAGGGGGCAGGGGAGTACGGCGGGAGAGCAGTTCTTC.

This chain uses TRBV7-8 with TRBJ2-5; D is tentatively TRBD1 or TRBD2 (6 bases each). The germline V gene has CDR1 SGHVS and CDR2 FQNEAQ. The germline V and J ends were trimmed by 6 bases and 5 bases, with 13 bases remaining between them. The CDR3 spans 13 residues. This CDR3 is CASRWGAGETQYF. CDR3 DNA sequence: TGTGCCAGCAGGTGGGGGGCCGGGGAGACCCAGTACTTC.

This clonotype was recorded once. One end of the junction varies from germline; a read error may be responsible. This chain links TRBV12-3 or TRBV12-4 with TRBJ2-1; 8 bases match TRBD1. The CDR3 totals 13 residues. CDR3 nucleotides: TGTGCCAGCAGTCCTCAAGACAGGGGAAATCCGATCTTC. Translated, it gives CASSPQDRGNPIF.